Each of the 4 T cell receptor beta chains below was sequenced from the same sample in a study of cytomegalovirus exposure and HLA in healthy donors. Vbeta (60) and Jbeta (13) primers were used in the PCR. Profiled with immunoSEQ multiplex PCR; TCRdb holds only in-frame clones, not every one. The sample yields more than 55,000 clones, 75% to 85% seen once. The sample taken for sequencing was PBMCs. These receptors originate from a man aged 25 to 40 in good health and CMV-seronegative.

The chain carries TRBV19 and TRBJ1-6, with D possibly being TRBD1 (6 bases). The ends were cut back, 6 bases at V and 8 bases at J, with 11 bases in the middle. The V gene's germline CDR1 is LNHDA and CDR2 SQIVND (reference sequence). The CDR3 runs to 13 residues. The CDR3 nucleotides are TGTGCCAGTAGCACAGGGTGGGATTCACCCCTCCACTTT. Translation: CASSTGWDSPLHF.

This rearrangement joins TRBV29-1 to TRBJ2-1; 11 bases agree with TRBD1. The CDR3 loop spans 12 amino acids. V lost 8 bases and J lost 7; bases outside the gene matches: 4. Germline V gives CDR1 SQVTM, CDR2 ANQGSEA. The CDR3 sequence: CSSDRGRNEQFF. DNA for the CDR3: TGCAGCTCGGACAGGGGGCGGAATGAGCAGTTCTTC.

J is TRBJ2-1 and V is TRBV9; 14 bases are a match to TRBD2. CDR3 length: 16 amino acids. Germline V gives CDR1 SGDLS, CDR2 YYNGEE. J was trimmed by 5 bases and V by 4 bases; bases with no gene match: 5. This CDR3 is CASSPGTSGGHNEQFF. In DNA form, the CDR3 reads TGTGCCAGCAGCCCAGGGACTAGCGGGGGTCACAATGAGCAGTTCTTC.

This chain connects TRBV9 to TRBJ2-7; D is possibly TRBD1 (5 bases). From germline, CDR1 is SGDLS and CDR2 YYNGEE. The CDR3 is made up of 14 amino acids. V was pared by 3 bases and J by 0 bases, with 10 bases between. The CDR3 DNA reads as TGTGCCAGCAGCGCAGGGTCCAGCTCCTACGAGCAGTACTTC. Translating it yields CASSAGSSSYEQYF. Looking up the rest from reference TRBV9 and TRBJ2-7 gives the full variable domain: DSGVTQTPKHLITATGQRVTLRCSPRSGDLSVYWYQQSLDQGLQFLIQYYNGEERAKGNILERFSAQQFPDLHSELNLSSLELGDSALYFCASSAGSSSYEQYFGPGTRLTVT.